One sample yielded the 15 T cell receptor beta chains listed below, sequenced in a study of Ad26.COV2.S vaccination and SARS-CoV-2 variants. Treatment: roughly 18 received Ad26.COV2.S at low or high dose, single or two shots; a few received placebo; per-sample allocation not given. It was on day 63 after the first vaccine or placebo injection that samples were taken. Sequenced by immunoSEQ multiplex PCR; TCRdb stores in-frame clones only, minus some. The table records a few hundred thousand clones, 88% of them present only once. The sequenced sample was peripheral blood, obtained in a trial of Ad26.COV2.S vaccine versus placebo. Every receptor here comes from a person aged 18-60 years who received the Ad26.COV2.S COVID-19 vaccine or a placebo.

The rearrangement links TRBV4-1 to TRBJ2-6, with D unresolved. V was trimmed by 6 bases and J by 2 bases, leaving 5 bases between them. From germline, CDR1 is MGHRA and CDR2 YSYEKL. The CDR3 is 13 amino acids. Written as DNA, the CDR3 is TGCGCCAGCAGTCGTCCTGGGGCCAACGTCCTGACTTTC. Its translation: CASSRPGANVLTF.

This clone was detected only once. This sequence joins TRBV28 and TRBJ1-5; D is unclear. Trimming left V 2 bases short and J 0 bases short, with 14 bases between. The V gene's germline CDR1 is MDHEN and CDR2 SYDVKM. There are 17 residues in the CDR3. The CDR3 DNA reads as TGTGCCAGCAGTTTAAGAGCGCGTTATCATAGCAATCAGCCCCAGCATTTT. Translated: CASSLRARYHSNQPQHF. Filled out from reference TRBV28 and TRBJ1-5, the complete variable domain reads DVKVTQSSRYLVKRTGEKVFLECVQDMDHENMFWYRQDPGLGLRLIYFSYDVKMKEKGDIPEGYSVSREKKERFSLILESASTNQTSMYLCASSLRARYHSNQPQHFGDGTRLSIL.

The CDR3 coding sequence is TGTGCCAGCAGCGCCACCGGACAGTACTATGAGCAGTTCTTC. Protein sequence: CASSATGQYYEQFF. The chain is built from TRBV7-8 and TRBJ2-1; D may be TRBD1 (6 bases). The CDR3 sequence is 14 residues long. CDR1 and CDR2 (germline): SGHVS, FQNEAQ. The germline V and J ends were trimmed by 5 bases and 8 bases, with 16 bases remaining between them.

This rearrangement joins TRBV29-1 to TRBJ1-1; TRBD1 might be the D (5 bases). Per the germline V gene, CDR1 is SQVTM and CDR2 is ANQGSEA. Trimming cost V 4 bases and J 13 bases, with 16 bases left between them. This CDR3 has 11 residues. DNA of the CDR3: TGCAGCGTTGGGGTACCGGGGGATGGTTTCTTT. Translating it yields CSVGVPGDGFF.

This sequence joins TRBV7-9 and TRBJ1-5; a weak D match, TRBD1 (5 bases). CDR1 is SEHNR and CDR2 is FQNEAQ in the germline V gene (reference sequence). V dropped 6 bases and J dropped 9 bases, with 9 bases sitting between them. This CDR3 is 11 amino acids long. The CDR3 DNA reads as TGTGCCAGCAGTTCCGGGGGGCCCCAGCATTTT. Translating gives CASSSGGPQHF.

A word on this clone: The sample carries other DNA sequences with the same CDR3. The chain combines TRBV18 with TRBJ2-3, with D possibly matching TRBD1 (6 bases). The CDR3 has 15 residues. Germline V lookup: CDR1 KGHSH, CDR2 LQKENI. The V and J ends lost 3 bases and 2 bases respectively, with 12 bases between them. The CDR3, as DNA: TGTGCCAGCTCACCTCCACAGGGTATCACAGATACGCAGTATTTT. Translation: CASSPPQGITDTQYF.

This clone was seen only once. The V gene is TRBV28, the J gene TRBJ2-5; no firm D call. CDR1 and CDR2 from the germline V gene are MDHEN and SYDVKM. The CDR3 totals 15 residues. Trimming stripped 7 bases from V and 4 bases from J, with 19 bases between. The CDR3 is CASTSRSRLRETQYF. CDR3 nucleotides: TGTGCCAGCACTTCCCGGAGTAGACTGAGAGAGACCCAGTACTTC.

This clone has a handful of counts. The V call is TRBV30, the J call TRBJ1-5; D perhaps matches TRBD1 (6 bases). V gave up 5 bases and J gave up 2 bases, with 13 bases separating them. This CDR3 contains 14 residues. Germline V gene data show CDR1 as GTSNPN and CDR2 as SVGIG (reference sequence). CDR3 coding DNA: TGTGCCTGGGGGTGGGGGGGCGGCAATCAGCCCCAGCATTTT. It encodes CAWGWGGGNQPQHF.

This clone was detected once. This chain uses TRBV6-2 or TRBV6-3 with TRBJ2-5; D uncertain. The germline V gene has CDR1 MNHEY and CDR2 SVGEGT. Trimming stripped 3 bases from V and 5 bases from J, with 10 bases between. The CDR3 contains 13 residues. The CDR3 is CASSYESMETQYF. CDR3 bases: TGTGCCAGCAGTTATGAATCCATGGAGACCCAGTACTTC.

V is TRBV27 and J is TRBJ1-1; D is possibly TRBD1 (6 bases). Trimming removed 3 bases from V and 1 base from J, with 6 bases in between. The CDR3 is 13 amino acids. Germline lookup yields CDR1 MNHEY and CDR2 SMNVEV (reference sequence). For the CDR3, the DNA is TGTGCCAGCAGTTTGGGACAGAACACTGAAGCTTTCTTT. It translates to CASSLGQNTEAFF.

This chain uses TRBV9 with TRBJ2-5; D is possibly TRBD2 (5 bases). The length of the CDR3 is 15 residues. Per the germline V gene, CDR1 is SGDLS and CDR2 is YYNGEE. V lost 1 base to trimming and J lost 5 bases, with 15 bases between them. The CDR3 bases are TGTGCCAGCAGCGTATCGTCCCGACGCGGGGAGACCCAGTACTTC. Its translation is CASSVSSRRGETQYF.

The chain uses TRBV2 and TRBJ2-7; D is perhaps TRBD2 (5 bases). Germline values: CDR1 SNHLY, CDR2 FYNNEI. V lost 7 bases to trimming and J lost 2 bases, with 9 bases between them. The CDR3 has 12 residues. Here the CDR3 DNA reads TGTGCCAGCAATCCGGGAACCTACGAGCAGTACTTC. It translates to CASNPGTYEQYF. The variable domain in full, completed from reference TRBV2 and TRBJ2-7, reads EPEVTQTPSHQVTQMGQEVILRCVPISNHLYFYWYRQILGQKVEFLVSFYNNEISEKSEIFDDQFSVERPDGSNFTLKIRSTKLEDSAMYFCASNPGTYEQYFGPGTRLTVT.

The chain carries TRBV5-1 and TRBJ2-7, with TRBD1 identical over 7 bases. This CDR3 is 16 amino acids long. V gave up 0 bases and J gave up 0 bases; unmatched junction bases: 6. Germline CDR1 SGHRS, CDR2 YFSETQ. DNA for the CDR3: TGCGCCAGCAGCTTGGGACCGGGACAGAGCTCCTACGAGCAGTACTTC. This gives the protein CASSLGPGQSSYEQYF.

This chain links TRBV11-2 with TRBJ2-1; D is tentatively TRBD1 or TRBD2 (5 bases each). This CDR3 spans 17 amino acids. Germline assignment: CDR1 SGHAT and CDR2 FQNNGV. V gave up 5 bases and J gave up 1 base, with 18 bases separating them. CDR3 in amino acids: CASSGEEWGNSYNEQFF. The CDR3 DNA sequence: TGTGCCAGCAGCGGAGAGGAGTGGGGGAATTCCTACAATGAGCAGTTCTTC.

The chain recombines TRBV6-5 with TRBJ1-3; no clear D gene. V shed 5 bases and J shed 3 bases, with 8 bases lying between them. The germline V gene encodes CDR1 MNHEY and CDR2 SVGAGI. The CDR3 has 13 residues. DNA of the CDR3: TGTGCCAGCAGTACCGATTATGGAAACACCATATATTTT. Residues: CASSTDYGNTIYF.